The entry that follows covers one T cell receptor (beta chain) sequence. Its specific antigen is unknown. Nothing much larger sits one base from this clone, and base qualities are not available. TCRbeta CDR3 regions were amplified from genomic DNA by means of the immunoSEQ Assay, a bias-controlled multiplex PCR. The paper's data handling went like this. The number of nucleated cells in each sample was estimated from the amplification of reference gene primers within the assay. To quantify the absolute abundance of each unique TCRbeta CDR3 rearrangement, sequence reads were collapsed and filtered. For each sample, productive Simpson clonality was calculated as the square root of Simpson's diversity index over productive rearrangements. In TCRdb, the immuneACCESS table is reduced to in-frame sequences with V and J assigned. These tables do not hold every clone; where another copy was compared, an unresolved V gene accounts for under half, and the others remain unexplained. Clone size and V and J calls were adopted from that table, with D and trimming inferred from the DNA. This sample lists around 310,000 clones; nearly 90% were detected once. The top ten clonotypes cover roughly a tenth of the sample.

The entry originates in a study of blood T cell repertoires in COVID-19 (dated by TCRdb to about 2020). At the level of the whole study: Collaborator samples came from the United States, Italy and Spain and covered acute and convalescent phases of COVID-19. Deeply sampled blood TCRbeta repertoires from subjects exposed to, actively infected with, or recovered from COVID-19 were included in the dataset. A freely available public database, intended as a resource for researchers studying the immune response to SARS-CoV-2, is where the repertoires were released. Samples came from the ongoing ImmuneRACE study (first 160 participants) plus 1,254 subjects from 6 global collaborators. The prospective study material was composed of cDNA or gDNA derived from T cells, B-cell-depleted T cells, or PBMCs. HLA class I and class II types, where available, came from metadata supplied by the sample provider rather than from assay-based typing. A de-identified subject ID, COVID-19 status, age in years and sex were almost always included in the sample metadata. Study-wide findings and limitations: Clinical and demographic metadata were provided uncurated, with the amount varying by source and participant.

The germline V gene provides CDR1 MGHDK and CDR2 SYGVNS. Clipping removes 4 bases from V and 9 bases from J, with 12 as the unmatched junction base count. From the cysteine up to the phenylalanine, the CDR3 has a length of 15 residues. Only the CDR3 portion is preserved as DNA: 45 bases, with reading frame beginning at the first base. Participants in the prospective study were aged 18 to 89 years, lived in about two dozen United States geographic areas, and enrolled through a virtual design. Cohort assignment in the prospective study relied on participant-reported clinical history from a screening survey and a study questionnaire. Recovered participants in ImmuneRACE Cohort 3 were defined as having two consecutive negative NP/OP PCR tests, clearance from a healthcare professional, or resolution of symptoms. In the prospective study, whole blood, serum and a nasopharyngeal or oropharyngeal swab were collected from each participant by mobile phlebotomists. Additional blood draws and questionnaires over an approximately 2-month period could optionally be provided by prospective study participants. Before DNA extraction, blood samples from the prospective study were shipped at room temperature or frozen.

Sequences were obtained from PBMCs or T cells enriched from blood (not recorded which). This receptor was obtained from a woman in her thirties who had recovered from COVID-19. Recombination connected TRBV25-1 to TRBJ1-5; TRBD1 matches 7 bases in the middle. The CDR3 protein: CASSGRDSPPGPQHF. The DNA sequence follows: TGTGCCAGCAGTGGGCGGGACAGTCCGCCCGGGCCCCAGCATTTT.